A selection of T cell receptor beta chains follows, all from one sample in a study of graft-versus-host responses after intestinal transplantation. Measured with immunoSEQ multiplex PCR; TCRdb has only the in-frame clones, and not every one. The sample has approximately 97,000 clones; under 95% are singletons. Antigens of these TCRs are unknown. Material: unstimulated CD8+ T cells sorted from spleen or lymph node cells, obtained before transplant. These receptors came from a human donor who was the organ donor for an intestinal transplant. Each CDR3 is given with its conserved first and last residue. D genes are given only for firm matches. Expanded clones get a size class; other rows say once, few or many, or leave the size out.

d_gene: -
abundance: -
j_gene: TRBJ2-3
v_gene: TRBV6-4
CDR3nt: TGTGCCAGCAGTCTAGCGACCACAGATACGCAGTATTTT
CDR3aa: CASSLATTDTQYF

d_gene: -
abundance: -
j_gene: TRBJ2-7
v_gene: TRBV29-1
CDR3nt: TGCAGCGTCTCAGGGGGACTTTCCTACGAGCAGTACTTC
CDR3aa: CSVSGGLSYEQYF

d_gene: TRBD1
abundance: -
j_gene: TRBJ1-6
v_gene: TRBV19
CDR3nt: TGTGCCAGTAGTATACGAACGCCAGACAGGGTGAGATCACCCCTCCACTTT
CDR3aa: CASSIRTPDRVRSPLHF

d_gene: -
abundance: -
j_gene: TRBJ2-3
v_gene: TRBV27
CDR3nt: TGTGCCAGCAGTTTGACCCATGGACTCCCCGGAACGCAGTATTTT
CDR3aa: CASSLTHGLPGTQYF

d_gene: -
abundance: -
j_gene: TRBJ2-7
v_gene: TRBV6-1
CDR3nt: TGTGCCAGCTTCAGTGAATCCTACGAGCAGTACTTC
CDR3aa: CASFSESYEQYF

d_gene: -
abundance: few
j_gene: TRBJ1-1
v_gene: TRBV11-3
CDR3nt: TGTGCCAGCAGCCCCATAACAGGGACGAACACTGAAGCTTTCTTT
CDR3aa: CASSPITGTNTEAFF

d_gene: -
abundance: -
j_gene: TRBJ2-7
v_gene: TRBV18
CDR3nt: TGTGCCAGCTCACCTTCCGTGCCAGGGGATGAGCAGTACTTC
CDR3aa: CASSPSVPGDEQYF

d_gene: -
abundance: -
j_gene: TRBJ1-3
v_gene: TRBV21-1
CDR3nt: TGTGCCAGCAGCAAGCTACAGGGGACTGGAAACACCATATATTTT
CDR3aa: CASSKLQGTGNTIYF

d_gene: TRBD2
abundance: -
j_gene: TRBJ2-5
v_gene: TRBV13
CDR3nt: TGTGCCAGCAGCGCCAGACTAGCATTGGAGACCCAGTACTTC
CDR3aa: CASSARLALETQYF

d_gene: TRBD2
abundance: -
j_gene: TRBJ2-1
v_gene: TRBV6-1
CDR3nt: TGTGCCAGCAGTGAAAGAGTTCTAGCGGGAGTAGCTAATGAGCAGTTCTTC
CDR3aa: CASSERVLAGVANEQFF

d_gene: -
abundance: -
j_gene: TRBJ2-7
v_gene: TRBV19
CDR3nt: TGTGCCAGTAGTTCCGGACAGACCACCTACGAGCAGTACTTC
CDR3aa: CASSSGQTTYEQYF

d_gene: TRBD1
abundance: -
j_gene: TRBJ1-4
v_gene: TRBV7-9
CDR3nt: TGTGCCAGCAGCTTGGCTACAGGGGGCGACGAAAAACTGTTTTTT
CDR3aa: CASSLATGGDEKLFF

d_gene: TRBD1
abundance: -
j_gene: TRBJ2-2
v_gene: TRBV2
CDR3nt: TGTGCCAGCAGTGACAGGGACAGGGGGTTCGGGGAGCTGTTTTTT
CDR3aa: CASSDRDRGFGELFF

d_gene: -
abundance: -
j_gene: TRBJ2-3
v_gene: TRBV7-9
CDR3nt: TGTGCCAGCAGCTCAGGGAGCACAGATACGCAGTATTTT
CDR3aa: CASSSGSTDTQYF

d_gene: TRBD1
abundance: few
j_gene: TRBJ1-2
v_gene: TRBV30
CDR3nt: TGTGCCTGGAGAGGACAGGGGGTTGGCTACACCTTC
CDR3aa: CAWRGQGVGYTF

d_gene: TRBD1
abundance: -
j_gene: TRBJ2-1
v_gene: TRBV19
CDR3nt: TGTGCCAGTAGTCGGACCGGGACAGGGGGCTTGTATGAGCAGTTCTTC
CDR3aa: CASSRTGTGGLYEQFF

d_gene: -
abundance: -
j_gene: TRBJ1-2
v_gene: TRBV5-4
CDR3nt: TGTGCCAGCAGCCCGAGGGGGGGTGATGGCTACACCTTC
CDR3aa: CASSPRGGDGYTF

d_gene: TRBD1
abundance: -
j_gene: TRBJ2-7
v_gene: TRBV5-4
CDR3nt: TGTGCCAGCAGCTTCCATGGACAGGGAACCTACGAGCAGTACTTC
CDR3aa: CASSFHGQGTYEQYF

d_gene: -
abundance: -
j_gene: TRBJ2-7
v_gene: TRBV28
CDR3nt: TGTGCCAGCAAACCGCCAGGGTGGGACGAGCAGTACTTC
CDR3aa: CASKPPGWDEQYF

d_gene: -
abundance: -
j_gene: TRBJ2-7
v_gene: TRBV7-6
CDR3nt: TGTGCCAGCAGCTTACAGGTGGGGCGGGATTACTCCTACGAGCAGTACTTC
CDR3aa: CASSLQVGRDYSYEQYF

d_gene: -
abundance: -
j_gene: TRBJ1-2
v_gene: TRBV9
CDR3nt: TGTGCCAGCAGCGTAGCTACCGGGGGTGGCTACACCTTC
CDR3aa: CASSVATGGGYTF

d_gene: -
abundance: -
j_gene: TRBJ2-1
v_gene: TRBV27
CDR3nt: TGTGCCAGCAGTTTTTCTTCCGAGAATGAGCAGTTCTTC
CDR3aa: CASSFSSENEQFF

d_gene: TRBD2
abundance: -
j_gene: TRBJ2-7
v_gene: TRBV2
CDR3nt: TGTGCCAGCAGGGGGGGGACGGCTGCGGTGGGTGAGCAGTACTTC
CDR3aa: CASRGGTAAVGEQYF

d_gene: -
abundance: -
j_gene: TRBJ2-7
v_gene: TRBV7-6
CDR3nt: TGTGCCAGCAGCCTACGGGACTCTTCCTACGAGCAGTACTTC
CDR3aa: CASSLRDSSYEQYF

d_gene: -
abundance: -
j_gene: TRBJ1-6
v_gene: TRBV6-6
CDR3nt: TGTGCCAGCGGGGGGTCACCCCTCCACTTT
CDR3aa: CASGGSPLHF

d_gene: -
abundance: -
j_gene: TRBJ2-2
v_gene: TRBV6-1
CDR3nt: TGTGCCAGCAGTGAAACAGCCTTCAGCACCGGGGAGCTGTTTTTT
CDR3aa: CASSETAFSTGELFF

d_gene: TRBD1
abundance: -
j_gene: TRBJ1-1
v_gene: TRBV13
CDR3nt: TGTGCCAGCAGCTCTAGGGGACAGCTGAACACTGAAGCTTTCTTT
CDR3aa: CASSSRGQLNTEAFF

d_gene: -
abundance: -
j_gene: TRBJ1-1
v_gene: TRBV11-2
CDR3nt: TGTGCCAGCAGCTTATGGGGGGGCACCCAGGTGAACACTGAAGCTTTCTTT
CDR3aa: CASSLWGGTQVNTEAFF

d_gene: -
abundance: -
j_gene: TRBJ1-1
v_gene: TRBV15
CDR3nt: TGTGCCACCAGCAGAGATTATGGAGAGGGTCGGGGCACTGAAGCTTTCTTT
CDR3aa: CATSRDYGEGRGTEAFF

d_gene: TRBD1
abundance: -
j_gene: TRBJ1-3
v_gene: TRBV6-6
CDR3nt: TGTGCCAGCAGGTCCACAGGGGGCTCTGGAAACACCATATATTTT
CDR3aa: CASRSTGGSGNTIYF

d_gene: -
abundance: -
j_gene: TRBJ2-7
v_gene: TRBV5-3
CDR3nt: TGTGCCAGAAGCTACTTATACGAGCAGTACTTC
CDR3aa: CARSYLYEQYF

d_gene: -
abundance: -
j_gene: TRBJ2-1
v_gene: TRBV11-2
CDR3nt: TGTGCCAGCAGCTCAGGACACTCCACCTACAATGAGCAGTTCTTC
CDR3aa: CASSSGHSTYNEQFF

d_gene: -
abundance: -
j_gene: TRBJ2-7
v_gene: TRBV5-6
CDR3nt: TGTGCCAGCAGCTTTCCCCAGAACAGGGTCGAGCAGTACTTC
CDR3aa: CASSFPQNRVEQYF

d_gene: TRBD1
abundance: -
j_gene: TRBJ1-2
v_gene: TRBV4-1
CDR3nt: TGCGCCAGCAGCCAAGTGATGACAGGGGGATATGGCTACACCTTC
CDR3aa: CASSQVMTGGYGYTF

d_gene: TRBD1
abundance: -
j_gene: TRBJ1-4
v_gene: TRBV13
CDR3nt: TGTGCCAGCAGTCCCTCCGTTCCGGTCACAGGGGTTCCGAAACTGTTTTTT
CDR3aa: CASSPSVPVTGVPKLFF

d_gene: TRBD2
abundance: -
j_gene: TRBJ2-3
v_gene: TRBV28
CDR3nt: TGTGCCAGCAGTTTAGTGGCGGGAGGGCCAGATACGCAGTATTTT
CDR3aa: CASSLVAGGPDTQYF

d_gene: -
abundance: -
j_gene: TRBJ1-2
v_gene: TRBV20-1
CDR3nt: TGCAGTGCGTTAACAGGAAAGGGCTACACCTTC
CDR3aa: CSALTGKGYTF

d_gene: TRBD1
abundance: -
j_gene: TRBJ2-7
v_gene: TRBV10-3
CDR3nt: TGTGCCATCAGTGAGGCTGGGACAGTATACGAGCAGTACTTC
CDR3aa: CAISEAGTVYEQYF

d_gene: TRBD1
abundance: -
j_gene: TRBJ1-1
v_gene: TRBV25-1
CDR3nt: TGTGCCAGCAGTACAGGGGGGTTAACTGAAGCTTTCTTT
CDR3aa: CASSTGGLTEAFF

d_gene: TRBD2
abundance: -
j_gene: TRBJ2-1
v_gene: TRBV27
CDR3nt: TGTGCCAGCAGTTTAGCGGGAGACCCCTACAATGAGCAGTTCTTC
CDR3aa: CASSLAGDPYNEQFF

d_gene: TRBD1
abundance: -
j_gene: TRBJ2-1
v_gene: TRBV30
CDR3nt: TGTGCCTGGAGTGTAACGGACAGGGACTACAATGAGCAGTTCTTC
CDR3aa: CAWSVTDRDYNEQFF

d_gene: -
abundance: -
j_gene: TRBJ1-2
v_gene: TRBV5-6
CDR3nt: TGTGCCAGCAGCCCCGGAACAGGGTACTATGGCTACACCTTC
CDR3aa: CASSPGTGYYGYTF

d_gene: -
abundance: -
j_gene: TRBJ2-1
v_gene: TRBV19
CDR3nt: TGTGCCAGTAGGGGGATCCGCAGGGGCTACAATGAGCAGTTCTTC
CDR3aa: CASRGIRRGYNEQFF

d_gene: TRBD1
abundance: -
j_gene: TRBJ2-5
v_gene: TRBV5-1
CDR3nt: TGCGCCAGCAGCTACCGACAGGGACGCGAGGGTACCCAGTACTTC
CDR3aa: CASSYRQGREGTQYF

d_gene: -
abundance: -
j_gene: TRBJ1-1
v_gene: TRBV6-6
CDR3nt: TGTGCCAGCAGTTACTCGACAGAAGGGTCTGAAGCTTTCTTT
CDR3aa: CASSYSTEGSEAFF

d_gene: -
abundance: -
j_gene: TRBJ2-1
v_gene: TRBV14
CDR3nt: TGTGCCAGCAGCCAAGATATGAGGTCTTCTCTCTACAATGAGCAGTTCTTC
CDR3aa: CASSQDMRSSLYNEQFF

d_gene: -
abundance: -
j_gene: TRBJ1-5
v_gene: TRBV28
CDR3nt: TGTGCCAGCAGTTTGACAGCCAAACCCGAATTTCAGCCCCAGCATTTT
CDR3aa: CASSLTAKPEFQPQHF

d_gene: -
abundance: -
j_gene: TRBJ2-3
v_gene: TRBV11-2
CDR3nt: TGTGCCAGCAGCTTTGGGTATTTGGGCGGGCCCATTGGAGATACGCAGTATTTT
CDR3aa: CASSFGYLGGPIGDTQYF

d_gene: TRBD2
abundance: -
j_gene: TRBJ2-3
v_gene: TRBV6-1
CDR3nt: TGTGCCAGCAGTGAAGGAGGACTAGCGGGACCAGATACGCAGTATTTT
CDR3aa: CASSEGGLAGPDTQYF

d_gene: -
abundance: few
j_gene: TRBJ2-7
v_gene: TRBV5-1
CDR3nt: TGCGCCAGCAGCGCGCTTCTCGCGGGATTATCGGGTGAGCAGTACTTC
CDR3aa: CASSALLAGLSGEQYF

d_gene: -
abundance: -
j_gene: TRBJ1-2
v_gene: TRBV7-9
CDR3nt: TGTGCCAGCAGCTTAGCCCAGGGCGATGGCTACACCTTC
CDR3aa: CASSLAQGDGYTF

d_gene: -
abundance: -
j_gene: TRBJ2-7
v_gene: TRBV27
CDR3nt: TGTGCCAGCAGTTTTTGGACACGCGGAAACTACGAGCAGTACTTC
CDR3aa: CASSFWTRGNYEQYF

d_gene: -
abundance: -
j_gene: TRBJ1-5
v_gene: TRBV7-9
CDR3nt: TGTGCCAGCAGCCTCTCCGGGGTCAATCAGCCCCAGCATTTT
CDR3aa: CASSLSGVNQPQHF

d_gene: TRBD2
abundance: -
j_gene: TRBJ2-3
v_gene: TRBV6-4
CDR3nt: TGTGCCAGCAGTAGGACTAGCGGTGGGAGAGGTATCACAGATACGCAGTATTTT
CDR3aa: CASSRTSGGRGITDTQYF